Below, one T cell receptor beta chain is given with its context. Antigen unknown. Second-dose intervals of approximately 4 or approximately 12 weeks were pooled. Here immunoSEQ multiplex PCR was the method, and the copy in TCRdb shows in-frame clones only, minus some. The sample contains about 69,000 clones, about 80% of which appear only once. This sample was taken from a study of T cell responses to AZD1222 COVID-19 vaccine. Whole-study results and caveats: Spike-specific TCR breadth and depth were elevated following two AZD1222 doses.

The specimen was peripheral blood, collected 28 days after the second AZD1222 dose. The sequence came from an adult who received the AZD1222 COVID-19 vaccine.

CDR3 residues: CAWRPSRSGGSEKLFF. Here the CDR3 DNA reads TGTGCCTGGAGGCCGAGTAGGTCCGGGGGCAGCGAAAAACTGTTTTTT. The rearrangement joins TRBV30 to TRBJ1-4, with TRBD1 as a possible D gene (6 bases). This CDR3 is 16 amino acids long. V shed 3 bases and J shed 8 bases, with 22 bases lying between them. The V gene's germline CDR1 is GTSNPN and CDR2 SVGIG (reference sequence).